Listed below are T cell receptor beta chains from one sample, sequenced in a study of cytomegalovirus exposure and HLA in healthy donors. Method: immunoSEQ multiplex PCR; TCRdb's copy keeps in-frame clones and lacks some. The table records approximately 160,000 clones, approximately 84% of them present only once. The sample comprised PBMCs. These receptors were taken from a woman aged 45-65 years in good health and CMV-seropositive. Both conserved end residues are part of each CDR3. A D gene is named only where the DNA matches it firmly. Expanded clones are given a class, and other clones once, few, many or no size at all.

TRBV5-4	-	TRBJ1-1	few	TGTGCCGCACAATGGGGGGGAAGGGCTGAAGCTTTCTTT	CAAQWGGRAEAFF
TRBV7-9	TRBD1	TRBJ1-1	-	TGTGCCAGCAGCTCTTCGACAGGGGTTACTGAAGCTTTCTTT	CASSSSTGVTEAFF
TRBV7-2	-	TRBJ2-2	-	TGTGCCAGCAGCCTAGCTCACACCTCGGGCGGGGAGCTGTTTTTT	CASSLAHTSGGELFF
TRBV5-4	TRBD2	TRBJ2-3	-	TGTGCCAGCAGCAAAACTAGCGGGAGCCAAGATACGCAGTATTTT	CASSKTSGSQDTQYF
TRBV15	TRBD1	TRBJ1-3	-	TGTGCCACCAGCACAGGGGGCGAAAACACCATATATTTT	CATSTGGENTIYF
TRBV14	-	TRBJ1-1	-	TGTGCCAGCAGCCTGTTAATCTACGAGACAGGCGTTTTGAACACTGAAGCTTTCTTT	CASSLLIYETGVLNTEAFF
TRBV2	-	TRBJ1-1	few	TGTGCCAGCACCGAGGTCACCCCAGCGAGCACTGAAGCTTTCTTT	CASTEVTPASTEAFF
TRBV2	TRBD2	TRBJ2-7	once	TGTGCCAGCACTAGACTAGCGGGAGGGGGCGAGCAGTACTTC	CASTRLAGGGEQYF
TRBV7-9	TRBD2	TRBJ2-2	-	TGTGCCAGCAGCTTGCGGGAGGCGGCAAGCGGGGAGCTGTTTTTT	CASSLREAASGELFF
TRBV9	-	TRBJ2-1	-	TGTGCCAGCAGCGCGGTAGGGGGGGGCCATGAGCAGTTCTTC	CASSAVGGGHEQFF
TRBV6-5	-	TRBJ1-1	-	TGTGCCAGCAGAAAACAGGTTATGAACACTGAAGCTTTCTTT	CASRKQVMNTEAFF
TRBV11-3	-	TRBJ2-3	-	TGTGCCAGCAGCTTCCGGGACTCCGAAGATACGCAGTATTTT	CASSFRDSEDTQYF
TRBV19	-	TRBJ2-7	-	TGTGCCAGTAGTATTGGGGGCGGCCGCTCCTACGAGCAGTACTTC	CASSIGGGRSYEQYF
TRBV6-6	TRBD2	TRBJ2-3	-	TGTGCCAGCAGTTCTTGGTTACTAGCGGCCACAGATACGCAGTATTTT	CASSSWLLAATDTQYF
TRBV11-1	TRBD1	TRBJ2-7	-	TGTGCCAGCAGCTCCGCGGGACAGGGGGGCTCCTCCTACGAGCAGTACTTC	CASSSAGQGGSSYEQYF
TRBV2	TRBD2	TRBJ2-5	-	TGTGCCAGCAGTGAAGTAAGCGGGGGGGGAGAGACCCAGTACTTC	CASSEVSGGGETQYF